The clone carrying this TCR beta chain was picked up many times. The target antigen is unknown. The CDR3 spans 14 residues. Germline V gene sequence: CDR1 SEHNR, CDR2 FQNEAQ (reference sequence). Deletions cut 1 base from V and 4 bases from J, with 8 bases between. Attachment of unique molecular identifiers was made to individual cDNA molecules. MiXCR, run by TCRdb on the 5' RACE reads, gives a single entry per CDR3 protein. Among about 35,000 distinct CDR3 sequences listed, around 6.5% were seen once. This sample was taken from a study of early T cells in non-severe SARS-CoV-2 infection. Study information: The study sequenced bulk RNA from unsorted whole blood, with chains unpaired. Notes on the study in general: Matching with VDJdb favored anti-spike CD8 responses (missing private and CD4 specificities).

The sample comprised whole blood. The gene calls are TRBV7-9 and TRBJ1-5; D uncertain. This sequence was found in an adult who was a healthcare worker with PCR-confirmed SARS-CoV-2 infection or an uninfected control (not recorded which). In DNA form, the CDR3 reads TGTGCCAGCAGCTTAGGAGGGATTAATCAGCCCCAGCATTTT. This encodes CASSLGGINQPQHF.